A single sample gave rise to the 26 T cell receptor beta chains below, sequenced in a study of blood T cell repertoires in COVID-19. TCRdb keeps only in-frame clones here, not all; method: immunoSEQ multiplex PCR. The data contain 200,000 or so clones, 85% to 90% of them singletons. Sequenced input: PBMCs or T cells enriched from blood (not recorded which). Every receptor here comes from a woman aged 40-49 years with acute COVID-19.

V usage is TRBV12-3 or TRBV12-4 and J usage is TRBJ2-7; TRBD1 matches at 7 bases. The CDR3 has 12 amino acids. J gave up 2 bases and V 5 bases, and 0 bases lay outside the gene matches. The CDR3 here is CASSQGAYEQYF. CDR3 sequence (DNA): TGTGCCAGCAGTCAGGGGGCCTACGAGCAGTACTTC.

The chain recombines TRBV29-1 with TRBJ1-1; D is perhaps TRBD1 (6 bases). Trimming pared 1 base from V and 4 bases from J, leaving 13 bases between. Germline V CDR1 and CDR2: SQVTM, ANQGSEA. This CDR3 contains 14 residues. CDR3: CSVEGQGQTTEAFF. The CDR3, as DNA: TGCAGCGTTGAAGGCCAGGGGCAGACCACTGAAGCTTTCTTT.

This chain uses TRBV28 with TRBJ1-4, with 8 positions matching TRBD1. Germline assignment: CDR1 MDHEN and CDR2 SYDVKM. J was trimmed by 4 bases and V by 8 bases; bases with no gene match: 9. The CDR3 covers 15 residues. As DNA, the CDR3 is TGTGCCAGCGAAGCTCGGACAGGGTTTAATGAAAAACTGTTTTTT. It codes for CASEARTGFNEKLFF.

V is TRBV18 and J is TRBJ1-1; D may be TRBD1 (5 bases). This CDR3 is built from 15 residues. Germline CDR1 is KGHSH and CDR2 is LQKENI. Trimming left V 3 bases short and J 3 bases short, with 14 bases between. This CDR3 is CASSPRQTRDTEAFF. The CDR3 coding sequence is TGTGCCAGCTCACCGAGACAGACTAGGGACACTGAAGCTTTCTTT.

This clone was counted once. The J gene is TRBJ1-2, the V gene TRBV19, with D possibly matching TRBD1 (5 bases). The CDR3 contains 15 residues. V was clipped by 1 base and J by 4 bases, with 13 bases between them. Germline lookup yields CDR1 LNHDA and CDR2 SQIVND (reference sequence). The CDR3 protein is CASSIGGDSPYGYTF. Here the CDR3 DNA reads TGTGCCAGTAGTATAGGCGGAGACAGTCCCTATGGCTACACCTTC.

The chain joins TRBV28 to TRBJ1-6; the match to TRBD1 covers 8 bases. The V and J ends lost 4 bases and 11 bases, in that order; junction bases with no gene match: 7. Germline V gene lookup returns CDR1 MDHEN and CDR2 SYDVKM. This CDR3 is built from 14 residues. CDR3 in DNA: TGTGCCAGCAGTTACACAGGGGGGTTGACACCCCTCCACTTT. Protein: CASSYTGGLTPLHF.

The count of this clone is one. The gene calls are TRBV19 and TRBJ2-5; 9 positions match TRBD1. Germline CDR1 LNHDA, CDR2 SQIVND (reference sequence). The CDR3 spans 16 residues. With V trimmed by 4 bases and J by 1 base, 7 bases remained unmatched. The CDR3 loop reads CASSSTGGSVQETQYF. The CDR3 bases are TGTGCCAGTAGTAGCACAGGGGGCTCTGTCCAAGAGACCCAGTACTTC.

This clone was counted a few times. The chain employs TRBV7-2 and TRBJ2-7, with 8 nucleotides matching TRBD2. Germline CDR1 reads SGHTA; CDR2 reads FQGNSA. The ends lost 2 bases at V and 2 bases at J; junction bases unmatched: 5. The CDR3 contains 15 residues. The CDR3 region is CASSLSPGGAYEQYF. The CDR3 DNA reads as TGTGCCAGCAGCTTATCCCCCGGGGGGGCCTACGAGCAGTACTTC.

This rearrangement joins TRBV7-8 to TRBJ2-7; TRBD2 matches at 14 bases. This CDR3 is built from 18 residues. Germline values: CDR1 SGHVS, CDR2 FQNEAQ. J gave up 3 bases and V 5 bases, and 12 bases lay outside the gene matches. CDR3 nucleotide sequence: TGTGCCAGCAGCCTTGGGACTAGCGGGGGTGGATCGATCTACGAGCAGTACTTC. Translation gives CASSLGTSGGGSIYEQYF.

The rearrangement links TRBV9 to TRBJ1-2, with 7 nucleotides matching TRBD1. The CDR3 consists of 15 residues. V was clipped by 3 bases and J by 4 bases; unmatched bases: 9. CDR1 SGDLS and CDR2 YYNGEE come from the germline V gene. CDR3 nucleotides: TGTGCCAGCAGCGCAGAAGGACAGGCATCCTATGGCTACACCTTC. Its translation: CASSAEGQASYGYTF.

V and J are TRBV2 and TRBJ2-2, with 9 positions matching TRBD1. J gave up 4 bases and V 7 bases, and 7 bases lay outside the gene matches. The CDR3 is 15 residues long. Germline assignment: CDR1 SNHLY and CDR2 FYNNEI. Written as DNA, the CDR3 is TGTGCCAGCAACCCAATGACAGGGGGCACCGGGGAGCTGTTTTTT. Amino acid sequence: CASNPMTGGTGELFF.

The chain joins TRBV4-1 to TRBJ2-3; the match to TRBD1 covers 9 bases. This CDR3 comprises 19 residues. Germline V gives CDR1 MGHRA, CDR2 YSYEKL. Losses at the gene ends were 0 bases for V and 4 bases for J; bases not matched to a gene: 14. CDR3 DNA: TGCGCCAGCAGCCAAGATCCCTTCTCCGGGACAGGGAGCGCAGATACGCAGTATTTT. Translating gives CASSQDPFSGTGSADTQYF.

The DNA for the CDR3 is TGTGCCAGCAGTTACTCGACCCGACAGGGGGGATCGGAGACCCAGTACTTC. Translated, it gives CASSYSTRQGGSETQYF. The chain combines TRBV6-2 or TRBV6-3 with TRBJ2-5; TRBD1 aligns across 9 bases. This CDR3 has 17 amino acids. Germline assignment: CDR1 MNHEY and CDR2 SVGEGT. Trimming cost V 0 bases and J 5 bases; bases outside gene matches: 10.

This clone was counted a single time. The rearrangement links TRBV6-2 or TRBV6-3 to TRBJ2-1; 8 bases are shared with TRBD2. Germline V CDR1 and CDR2: MNHEY, SVGEGT. The CDR3 sequence is 16 residues long. The V segment lost 3 bases and the J segment 3 bases; nucleotides outside the gene matches: 7. This CDR3 reads CASSYTSGIYYNEQFF. The CDR3 coding sequence is TGTGCCAGCAGTTATACTAGCGGCATATACTACAATGAGCAGTTCTTC.

This rearrangement joins TRBV5-1 to TRBJ1-1; tentatively, D is TRBD1 (5 bases). This CDR3 has 17 amino acids. CDR1 is SGHRS, CDR2 YFSETQ, per germline. V was trimmed by 0 bases and J by 1 base, leaving 16 bases between them. In DNA, the CDR3 is TGCGCCAGCAGCTTGGGGGACTTGGGGAGGGCGAACACTGAAGCTTTCTTT. Its protein is CASSLGDLGRANTEAFF. Drawing the rest from reference TRBV5-1 and TRBJ1-1, the complete variable domain is KAGVTQTPRYLIKTRGQQVTLSCSPISGHRSVSWYQQTPGQGLQFLFEYFSETQRNKGNFPGRFSGRQFSNSRSEMNVSTLELGDSALYLCASSLGDLGRANTEAFFGQGTRLTVV.

The chain carries TRBV9 and TRBJ2-3; D is uncertain. The V gene's germline CDR1 is SGDLS and CDR2 YYNGEE. The CDR3 sequence is 15 residues long. V lost 4 bases and J lost 1, with 13 bases in between. The CDR3 nucleotides read TGTGCCAGCAGCTTGAGGCATATAGGCACAGATACGCAGTATTTT. Translated: CASSLRHIGTDTQYF.

The genes are TRBV6-6 and TRBJ2-7; 8 nucleotides align to TRBD1. The germline gives CDR1 MNHNY, CDR2 SVGAGI (reference sequence). Trimming removed 10 bases from V and 4 bases from J; junction bases left unmatched: 12. This CDR3 region has 14 residues. The CDR3 nucleotides are TGTGCCACTTTAGCAAGGACAGGGACTTACGAGCAGTACTTC. Translation: CATLARTGTYEQYF.

This rearrangement joins TRBV24-1 to TRBJ2-3, with 11 bases aligning to TRBD2. This CDR3 region has 16 residues. The J segment lost 5 bases and the V segment lost 7 bases, leaving 10 bases of the junction unmatched. Looked up from germline, CDR1 is KGHDR and CDR2 is SFDVKD. The CDR3 nucleotides read TGTGCCACCAGCGAAACCATAGCGGGAGGGGAAGATACGCAGTATTTT. It specifies CATSETIAGGEDTQYF.

The chain couples TRBV28 to TRBJ1-5; 9 nucleotides line up with TRBD1. V lost 7 bases and J lost 4; bases outside the gene matches: 8. Germline values: CDR1 MDHEN, CDR2 SYDVKM. This CDR3 spans 15 amino acids. CDR3 residues: CASTRPGTGNQPQHF. DNA of the CDR3: TGTGCCAGCACCAGACCCGGGACAGGGAATCAGCCCCAGCATTTT.

This rearrangement joins TRBV5-3 to TRBJ1-1; 11 bases agree with TRBD1. TRBV5-3 is marked as an open reading frame, function uncertain. V lost 3 bases and J lost 3; bases outside the gene matches: 4. This CDR3 region has 15 residues. The chain's CDR3 is CARSWDRGKDTEAFF. In DNA, the CDR3 is TGTGCCAGAAGCTGGGACAGGGGGAAGGACACTGAAGCTTTCTTT.

The chain combines TRBV18 with TRBJ2-7; D may be TRBD1 (7 bases). Looked up from germline, CDR1 is KGHSH and CDR2 is LQKENI. V lost 3 bases to trimming and J lost 5 bases, with 14 bases between them. The CDR3 runs 14 residues. The CDR3 reads CASSPDREDDEQYF. In DNA form, the CDR3 reads TGTGCCAGCTCACCTGACAGGGAGGACGACGAGCAGTACTTC.

This rearrangement joins TRBV15 to TRBJ2-5, with D maybe TRBD2 (5 bases). V lost 5 bases, J lost 7 bases, and 17 bases lay in between. The length of the CDR3 is 14 residues. CDR1 and CDR2 from the germline V gene are LNHNV and YYDKDF (reference sequence). Here the CDR3 reads CATSPRPPEGTQYF. CDR3 bases: TGTGCCACCAGCCCCCGACCCCCCGAGGGGACCCAGTACTTC.

The chain is built from TRBV7-3 and TRBJ2-7, with TRBD2 matching over 13 bases. The J segment lost 6 bases and the V segment lost 0 bases, leaving 2 bases of the junction unmatched. This CDR3 is built from 15 residues. From germline, CDR1 is SGHTA and CDR2 FQGTGA. CDR3 protein: CASSLTGLAGSEQYF. CDR3 DNA sequence: TGTGCCAGCAGCTTAACGGGACTAGCGGGAAGCGAGCAGTACTTC.

The gene calls are TRBV6-5 and TRBJ1-2; 8 bases map to TRBD1. CDR3 length: 16 amino acids. The germline gives CDR1 MNHEY, CDR2 SVGAGI. Trimming took 4 bases from V and 4 from J; bases not matched to a gene: 11. CDR3 loop: CASSSFYRGNSYGYTF. As DNA, the CDR3 is TGTGCCAGCAGTTCGTTCTACAGGGGGAATAGCTATGGCTACACCTTC.

This clone appeared once. The chain employs TRBV3-1 (or the pseudogene TRBV3-2) and TRBJ1-3; 7 nucleotides match TRBD1. CDR1 and CDR2 (germline): LGHDT, YNNKEL (reference sequence). Trimming at V came to 0 bases and at J to 4 bases, leaving 3 bases not matched to a gene. This CDR3 has 15 residues. The CDR3 loop reads CASSQDDRVGNTIYF. The CDR3 coding sequence is TGTGCCAGCAGCCAAGATGACAGGGTGGGAAACACCATATATTTT.

The CDR3 DNA sequence: TGTGCCAGCCAACAGGGTTCAAGCTCTGGAAACACCATATATTTT. This codes for CASQQGSSSGNTIYF. This rearrangement joins TRBV19 to TRBJ1-3; tentative D call: TRBD1 (6 bases). This CDR3 has 15 amino acids. V was cut by 9 bases and J by 0 bases, with 15 bases left in between. Germline V gene data show CDR1 as LNHDA and CDR2 as SQIVND (reference sequence).